Listed here is a single T cell receptor (beta chain). The data were taken from a study of blood T cell repertoires in COVID-19. Study information: The origin of the acute and convalescent COVID-19 samples was the United States, Italy and Spain.

Only in-frame clones appear in the TCRdb table, and some are missing; sequencing was by immunoSEQ multiplex PCR. This repertoire shows about 45,000 clones, 75% to 85% found once; its top ten account for 7.5% to 9.5%. Germline lookup yields CDR1 MDHEN and CDR2 SYDVKM. V was pared by 4 bases and J by 2 bases, with 2 bases of the junction left unmatched. This CDR3 is 14 amino acids long. What was sequenced was peripheral blood. The source is a man older than 75 in a cohort sampled during active COVID-19. The chain couples TRBV28 to TRBJ2-3; TRBD2 agrees at 8 bases. CDR3 residues: CASSSLAATDTQYF. CDR3 coding DNA: TGTGCCAGCAGTTCACTAGCGGCCACAGATACGCAGTATTTT.